The T cell receptor beta chain described here comes from a study of T cells in Graves' hyperthyroidism and ophthalmopathy. Points from the study as a whole: A model of 13 V-J features distinguished ophthalmopathy from stable hyperthyroidism.

Amplified TCR beta CDR3 regions came from RNA transcripts. The primer set for the first-round RT-PCR of the TCR CDR3 was HTBI. TCRdb used MiXCR to reprocess the multiplex PCR reads, holding one entry per CDR3 protein. The sample has about 400,000 distinct CDR3 sequences, just under 25% seen once. This clonotype was detected many times. Its antigen is not identified. The source of the PBMCs was over 8.5 ml of fresh peripheral blood. The germline gives CDR1 SNHLY, CDR2 FYNNEI. The CDR3 has 15 amino acids. Trimming removed 8 bases from V and 5 bases from J; junction bases left unmatched: 13. The source material was blood. This TCR was recovered from a man in his forties or fifties with Graves' hyperthyroidism. The V call is TRBV2, the J call TRBJ2-5; TRBD2 matches at 8 bases. DNA of the CDR3: TGTGCCAGCTGGACGGGTGCGGGAGGAGGTGAGACCCAGTACTTC. Protein: CASWTGAGGGETQYF.